These T cell receptor beta chains were read from a single sample in a study of vaccination and CD4 T cells after COVID-19. From the PCR reads, TCRdb called clonotypes with MiXCR, one entry per CDR3 protein. The sample shows approximately 12,000 distinct CDR3 sequences, under 35% of them seen only once. These TCRs' antigens remain unknown. The material sequenced was CD4+ T cells from blood, cultured in vitro, taken before SARS-CoV-2 vaccination. These receptors were obtained from a human donor who received a COVID-19 vaccine. Both conserved end residues are part of each CDR3. Each record gives: V gene, clone size, CDR3 protein. Size tells how often a clone was seen (once, few, many) or the class of an expanded clone, and some rows leave it out.

>TRBV27|-
CASSYRGNYGYTF
>TRBV28|-
CASSFGGNQPQHF
>TRBV6-2/TRBV6-3|few
CASSYSKWEPQHF
>TRBV19|few
CASSIDHAISGNTIYF
>TRBV6-1|-
CASSHRLAGGHEQYF
>TRBV7-9|few
CASSLGTGVPSGNTIYF
>TRBV29-1|-
CSAGEGRGANTEAFF
>TRBV5-1|-
CASSLEGQDTEAFF
>TRBV11-3|few
CASSQIRGSQETQYF
>TRBV10-3|-
CAISDLDTQYF
>TRBV7-2|few
CASSLPGYEQYF
>TRBV28|-
CASSWSAGYTF
>TRBV20-1|few
CSARASTSRFSGNTIYF
>TRBV19|few
CASSIVAGGSTYGYTF
>TRBV2|-
CASSVTIRRSNQPQHF
>TRBV6-4|-
CASRRTGGSGYDYTF
>TRBV6-1|-
CASSVRWTSTSTEAFF
>TRBV5-4|-
CASSRDRGEYRSTEAFF
>TRBV19|-
CASKGFRDSPLHF
>TRBV25-1|once
CASRVYVDTEAFF
>TRBV25-1|-
CASSADPGQPQHF
>TRBV30|-
CAWSGIGYQETQYF
>TRBV6-1|-
CASSEAGRGGYGYTF
>TRBV2|-
CASSEAGGTYEQYF
>TRBV11-2|few
CASSLSFTGLRFYEQYF
>TRBV6-1|-
CASSQGGPRSNYGYTF
>TRBV6-1|few
CASTPREGGYGYTF
>TRBV11-3|-
CASSPRMGQGGFNYGYTF
>TRBV2|-
CASNKQPGPLHF
>TRBV6-1|few
CASTSWRGGGEYQPQHF
>TRBV2|-
CASSATGITSGANVLTF
>TRBV20-1|-
CSARGTGARGFNEKLFF
>TRBV21-1|-
CASSTQTGAYTGTQYF
>TRBV10-1|few
CASSEGDQPQHF
>TRBV24-1|-
CATMKQENTEAFF
>TRBV2|few
CASSWGLAGGRSTDTQYF
>TRBV5-6|-
CASSLMGHHTDTQYF
>TRBV5-4|-
CASSLGPAGGMLVNEQFF